This T cell receptor beta chain is drawn from a study of CD8 T cells in ankylosing spondylitis. J was trimmed by 8 bases and V by 0 bases; bases with no gene match: 10. The CDR3 is 16 amino acids. Germline lookup yields CDR1 DFQATT and CDR2 SNEGSKA (reference sequence). A single record per CDR3 protein comes from TCRdb applying MiXCR to the 5' RACE reads. The repertoire has some 240,000 distinct CDR3 sequences, over 15% of them found once; the top ten carry under 40%. This receptor was identified in a male donor with ankylosing spondylitis or in good health (not recorded which). The sequenced sample consisted of blood, either unsorted or a sorted T cell fraction (not recorded which). V gene TRBV20-1 combines with J gene TRBJ2-1; 10 nucleotides align to TRBD2. CDR3 bases: TGCAGTGCTAGAGATCGTAAAGCGGGAGGGCCCGATGAGCAGTTCTTC. Amino acids: CSARDRKAGGPDEQFF.